Listed below are T cell receptor beta chains from one sample, sequenced in a study of blood T cell repertoires in COVID-19. Libraries were prepared by immunoSEQ multiplex PCR; TCRdb keeps only in-frame clonotypes and omits some of them. Here the sample spans about 120,000 clones, around 63% being singletons. Sample: peripheral blood. These receptors all come from a woman between 65 and 79 years old with acute or convalescent COVID-19. Both conserved end residues are part of each CDR3.

v_call,cdr3_aa
TRBV9,CASSVVGLAGDTSYNEQFF
TRBV2,CASSELRGLVETQYF
TRBV7-9,CASSQWGDNYGYTF
TRBV5-4,CASSRAGGFGEKLFF
TRBV11-2,CASSAGPRTEAFF
TRBV5-5,CASSLGEYRGHFTDTQYF
TRBV7-9,CASSLASTSGGDTQYF
TRBV3-1/TRBV3-2,CASSQGAGTEAFF
TRBV6-1,CASSEGTGGAGEQYF
TRBV7-9,CASSLLDYREGNEQFF
TRBV6-1,CASSETGSSETQYF
TRBV4-1,CASSQNPRLNTEAFF
TRBV5-6,CASSLRTVIYGYTF
TRBV27,CASSFLEPGQPQHF
TRBV15,CATSPYFEPQHF
TRBV7-2,CASSPEGGEQYF
TRBV14,CASSLLPGNTIYF
TRBV9,CASSVHPGGGAEGTGELFF
TRBV6-5,CASSYNRGETYEQYF
TRBV6-6,CASSYPKAGGPVEQFF
TRBV11-2,CASSLDLGQPYEQYF
TRBV3-1/TRBV3-2,CASSDRQGDTQYF
TRBV2,CASLRAANEKLFF
TRBV12-3/TRBV12-4,CASNSRSEKLFF
TRBV4-1,CASRSNPGGITEAFF
TRBV4-1,CASSHPGLAKSLSTDTQYF
TRBV18,CASSPKDRALTGELFF
TRBV2,CASSEGGLAAYNEQFF
TRBV6-5,CATYRGDTGELFF
TRBV21-1,CASSKGTGPLGYPLAFNYGYTF
TRBV3-1/TRBV3-2,CASSQDKRRAGSTDTQYF
TRBV5-1,CASSPAGTSGADTQYF
TRBV6-5,CASSQTGGRGNTIYF
TRBV11-2,CASSRWEDRSNEQFF
TRBV7-6,CASSSGTAYTGELFF